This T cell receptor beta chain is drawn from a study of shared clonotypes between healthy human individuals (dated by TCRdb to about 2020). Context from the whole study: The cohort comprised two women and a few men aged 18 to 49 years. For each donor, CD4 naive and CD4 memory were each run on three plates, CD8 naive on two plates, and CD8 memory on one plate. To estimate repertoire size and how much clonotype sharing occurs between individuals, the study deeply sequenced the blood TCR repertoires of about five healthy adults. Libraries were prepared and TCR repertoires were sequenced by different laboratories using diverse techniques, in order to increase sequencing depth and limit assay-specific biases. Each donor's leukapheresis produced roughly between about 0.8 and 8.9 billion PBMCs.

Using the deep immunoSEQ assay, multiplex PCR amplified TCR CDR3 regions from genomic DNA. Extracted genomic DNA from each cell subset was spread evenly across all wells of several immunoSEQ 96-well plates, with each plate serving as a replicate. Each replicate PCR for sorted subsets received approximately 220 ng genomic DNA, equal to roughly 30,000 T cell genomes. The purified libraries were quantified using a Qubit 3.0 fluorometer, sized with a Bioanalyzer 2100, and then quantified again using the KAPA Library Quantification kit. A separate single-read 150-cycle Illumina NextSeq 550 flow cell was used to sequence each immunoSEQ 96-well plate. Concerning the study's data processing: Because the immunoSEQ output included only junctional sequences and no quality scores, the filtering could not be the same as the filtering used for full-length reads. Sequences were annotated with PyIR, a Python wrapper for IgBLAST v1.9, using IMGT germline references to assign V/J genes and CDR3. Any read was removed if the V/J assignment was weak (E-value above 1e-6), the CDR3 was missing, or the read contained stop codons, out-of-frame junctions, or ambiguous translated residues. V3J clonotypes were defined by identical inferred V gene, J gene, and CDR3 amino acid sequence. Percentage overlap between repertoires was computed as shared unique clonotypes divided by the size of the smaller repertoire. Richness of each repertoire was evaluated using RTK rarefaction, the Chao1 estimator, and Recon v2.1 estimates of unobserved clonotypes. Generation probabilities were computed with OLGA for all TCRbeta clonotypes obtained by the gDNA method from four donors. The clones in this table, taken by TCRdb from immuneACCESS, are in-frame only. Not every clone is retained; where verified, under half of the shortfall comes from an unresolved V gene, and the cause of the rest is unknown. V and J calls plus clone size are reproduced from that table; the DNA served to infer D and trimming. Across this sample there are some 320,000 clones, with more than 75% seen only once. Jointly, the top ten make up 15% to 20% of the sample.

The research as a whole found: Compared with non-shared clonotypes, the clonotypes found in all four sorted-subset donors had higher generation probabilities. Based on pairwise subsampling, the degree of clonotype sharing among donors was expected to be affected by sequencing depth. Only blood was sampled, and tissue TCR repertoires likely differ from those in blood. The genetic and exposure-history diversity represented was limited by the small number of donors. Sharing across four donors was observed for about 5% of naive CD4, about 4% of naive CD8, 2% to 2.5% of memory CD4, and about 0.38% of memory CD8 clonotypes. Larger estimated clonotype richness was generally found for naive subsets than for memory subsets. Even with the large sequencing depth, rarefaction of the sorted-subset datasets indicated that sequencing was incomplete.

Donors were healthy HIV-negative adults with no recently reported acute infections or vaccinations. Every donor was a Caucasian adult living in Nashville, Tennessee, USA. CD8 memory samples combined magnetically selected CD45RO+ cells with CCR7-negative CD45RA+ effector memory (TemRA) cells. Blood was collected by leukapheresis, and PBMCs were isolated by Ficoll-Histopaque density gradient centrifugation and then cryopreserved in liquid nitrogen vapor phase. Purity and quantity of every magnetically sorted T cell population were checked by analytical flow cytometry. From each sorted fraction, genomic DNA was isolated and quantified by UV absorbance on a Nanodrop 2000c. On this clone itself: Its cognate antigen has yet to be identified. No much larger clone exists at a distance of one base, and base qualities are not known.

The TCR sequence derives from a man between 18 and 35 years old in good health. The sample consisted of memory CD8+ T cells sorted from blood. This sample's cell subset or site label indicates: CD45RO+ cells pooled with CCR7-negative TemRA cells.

CDR3 reads: CASRRGQGDPNTEAFF. In nucleotide form, the sequence is TGCGCCAGCAGAAGGGGACAGGGAGACCCGAACACTGAAGCTTTCTTT. Rearrangement joined TRBV4-1 to TRBJ1-1, with 9 bases aligning to TRBD1. Ends trimmed: V by 6 bases, J by 1 base; bases unmatched to a gene: 9. The CDR3 measures 16 amino acids from cysteine to phenylalanine. Kept here is only the CDR3 DNA, which spans 48 bases and is read in frame from base 1. Taken from the germline V gene, the CDR1 and CDR2 loops are MGHRA and YSYEKL.